This T cell receptor (beta chain) emerged from a study of monozygotic twins with inflammatory bowel disease. Study-level points and caveats: The inverse Simpson measure of TCRbeta diversity was lower in IBD patients than in healthy co-twins. Backing was not found for a single strong signal or clonotype associated with IBD.

The germline V gene encodes CDR1 LGHDT and CDR2 YNNKEL (reference sequence). This CDR3 region has 14 residues. Per TCR library, about 3,300 ng of total RNA was used. With the 5' RACE reads reprocessed, TCRdb shows one record per CDR3 protein and no DNA. The sample totals fewer than 550,000 distinct CDR3 sequences. Remarks on this clonotype: Its antigen remains unknown.

This clonotype originated in a human donor with ulcerative colitis or Crohn's disease, or a healthy co-twin of an affected twin (not recorded which). Sequenced: blood. This rearrangement joins TRBV3-1 to TRBJ2-3; absent DNA, TCRdb's TRBD2 call cannot be checked. CDR3 protein: CASSRGTQTDTQYF.